This TCR beta chain was sequenced in a study of T-cell memory formation after mild COVID-19. Regarding this clonotype: Its antigen is not identified.

Study observations and caveats: Day 15 to 85 contractors were CD4/CD8 balanced; later expanders leaned CD4+.

This CDR3 spans 14 amino acids. The V and J ends lost 0 bases and 4 bases respectively, with 10 bases between them. Germline lookup yields CDR1 MNHEY and CDR2 SVGAGI. In TCRdb, the 5' RACE reads were re-called with MiXCR into one record per CDR3 protein. The sample records roughly 400,000 distinct CDR3 sequences, 15% to 20% being singletons. The TCR sequence derives from a man in his late teens or twenties who had mild COVID-19 (a few samples of this study predate the infection). Cell type and time point are not known. The specimen was PBMCs or a T cell subset sorted from them (not recorded which). The chain combines TRBV6-5 with TRBJ2-7; no clear D. In nucleotides, the CDR3 is TGTGCCAGCAGTTACTCAAACATACCATACGAGCAGTACTTC. It specifies CASSYSNIPYEQYF.